The subject of this entry is one TCR beta chain. These data come from a study of blood T cells in healthy people across ages. Together with a sample-barcoded 5' primer, a J-beta primer mix was included in a second PCR lasting about 7 to 12 cycles. Each sample yielded at least 3 million CDR3-containing paired-end reads. TCRdb used MiXCR to reprocess the 5' RACE reads, holding one entry per CDR3 protein. The top ten hold under 20% of the sample, which has more than 1 million distinct CDR3 sequences, 40% to 55% seen once. Trimming shortened V by 3 bases and J by 5 bases, and 11 bases separated the two germline ends. The CDR3 runs to 13 residues.

The receptor was derived from a woman between 55 and 75 years old in good health. The sample consisted of blood. This chain connects TRBV12-3 or TRBV12-4 to TRBJ2-7; D possibly matches TRBD1 or TRBD2 (5 bases each). The CDR3, as DNA: TGTGCCAGCAGTTTCGAGGGGTCCCACGAGCAGTACTTC. Translated: CASSFEGSHEQYF.